This T cell receptor (beta chain) was identified in a study of identical twins. Study outcomes and limitations: Beta clonotypes that were abundant in cord blood contained fewer insertions, a pattern absent from memory repertoires. Compared with models, monozygotic twins showed more out-of-frame TCR alpha sharing.

From the 5' RACE reads, TCRdb called clonotypes with MiXCR, one entry per CDR3 protein. Altogether 1.5 million or so distinct CDR3 sequences are present, roughly a third being singletons, with the ten largest covering around 0.25%. The germline V gene has CDR1 DFQATT and CDR2 SNEGSKA (reference sequence). V lost 2 bases, J lost 8 bases, and 15 bases lay in between. This CDR3 is built from 14 residues. Healthy Caucasians made up all donors. Remarks on this clonotype: Its cognate antigen is unknown.

The chain employs TRBV20-1 and TRBJ1-4; no definite D call. The sequence came from a newborn girl in good health. The sample taken for sequencing was cord blood. CDR3 DNA sequence: TGCAGTGCTAGATCGTGGTCTGGGCCAGAAAAACTGTTTTTT. It yields the protein CSARSWSGPEKLFF.